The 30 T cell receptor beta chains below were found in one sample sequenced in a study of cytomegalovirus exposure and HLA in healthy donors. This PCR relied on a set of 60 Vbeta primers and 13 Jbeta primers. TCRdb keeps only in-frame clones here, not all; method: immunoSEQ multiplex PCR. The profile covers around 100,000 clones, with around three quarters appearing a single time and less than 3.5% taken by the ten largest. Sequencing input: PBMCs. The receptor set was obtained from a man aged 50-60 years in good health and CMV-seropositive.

As DNA, the CDR3 is TGTGCCAGCAGTTACGGTTCCCAGGGTTCCTTTTACGAGCAGTACTTC. Translated, it gives CASSYGSQGSFYEQYF. This chain links TRBV6-5 with TRBJ2-7; tentative D call: TRBD1 (5 bases). The germline V and J ends were trimmed by 2 bases and 4 bases, with 18 bases remaining between them. The CDR3 has 16 residues. CDR1 is MNHEY, CDR2 SVGAGI, per germline.

The CDR3 nucleotides are TGTGCCAGCAGCTTGGGGCTAACAGGGTACAATGAGCAGTTCTTC. This gives the protein CASSLGLTGYNEQFF. J is TRBJ2-1 and V is TRBV5-4; perhaps TRBD1 as D (6 bases). Germline CDR1 and CDR2: SGHNT and YYREEE (reference sequence). Between the trimmed V and J ends, which lost 0 bases and 4 bases, there was a span of 11 bases. The CDR3 has 15 residues.

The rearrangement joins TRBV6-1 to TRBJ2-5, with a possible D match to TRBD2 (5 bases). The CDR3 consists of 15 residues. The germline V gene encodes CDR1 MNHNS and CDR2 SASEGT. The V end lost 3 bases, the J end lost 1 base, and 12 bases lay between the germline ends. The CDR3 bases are TGTGCCAGCAGTGACCAGCGGAACCCCCAAGAGACCCAGTACTTC. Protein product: CASSDQRNPQETQYF.

The CDR3: CASSSDIATNEKLFF. Here the CDR3 DNA reads TGTGCCAGCAGCTCAGACATTGCAACTAATGAAAAACTGTTTTTT. The genes are TRBV7-9 and TRBJ1-4; D is uncertain. The CDR3 is made up of 15 amino acids. Germline CDR1 is SEHNR and CDR2 is FQNEAQ (reference sequence). Trimming took off 4 bases at V and 0 bases at J, with 9 bases between the two ends.

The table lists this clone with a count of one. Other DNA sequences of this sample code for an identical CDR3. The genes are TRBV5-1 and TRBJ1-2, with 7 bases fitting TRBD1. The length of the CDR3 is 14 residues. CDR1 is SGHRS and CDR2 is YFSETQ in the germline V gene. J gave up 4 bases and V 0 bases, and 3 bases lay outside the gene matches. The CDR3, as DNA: TGCGCCAGCAGCTTGGGACAGGGAGGCTATGGCTACACCTTC. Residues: CASSLGQGGYGYTF.

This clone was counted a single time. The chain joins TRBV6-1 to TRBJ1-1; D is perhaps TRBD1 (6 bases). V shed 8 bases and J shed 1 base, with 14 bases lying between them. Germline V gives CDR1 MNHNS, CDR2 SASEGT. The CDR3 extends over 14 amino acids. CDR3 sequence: CASPRTASNTEAFF. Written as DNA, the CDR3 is TGTGCCAGCCCTAGGACAGCTTCGAACACTGAAGCTTTCTTT.

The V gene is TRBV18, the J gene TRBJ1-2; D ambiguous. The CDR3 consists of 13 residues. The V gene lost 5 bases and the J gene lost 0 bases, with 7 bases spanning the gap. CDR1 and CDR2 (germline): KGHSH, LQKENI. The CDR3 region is CASSVEANYGYTF. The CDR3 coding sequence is TGTGCCAGCTCAGTGGAGGCTAACTATGGCTACACCTTC.

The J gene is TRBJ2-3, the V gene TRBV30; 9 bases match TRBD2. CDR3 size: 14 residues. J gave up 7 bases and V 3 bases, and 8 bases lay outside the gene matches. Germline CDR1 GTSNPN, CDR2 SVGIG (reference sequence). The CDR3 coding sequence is TGTGCCTGGAGATTGGCGGGAGGGGGGTATACGCAGTATTTT. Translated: CAWRLAGGGYTQYF.

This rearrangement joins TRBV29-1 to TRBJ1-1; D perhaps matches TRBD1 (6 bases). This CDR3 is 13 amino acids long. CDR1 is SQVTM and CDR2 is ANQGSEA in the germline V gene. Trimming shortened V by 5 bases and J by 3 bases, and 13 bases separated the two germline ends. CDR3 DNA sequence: TGCAGCGTTCCAGGGGTGGGGTACACTGAAGCTTTCTTT. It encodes CSVPGVGYTEAFF.

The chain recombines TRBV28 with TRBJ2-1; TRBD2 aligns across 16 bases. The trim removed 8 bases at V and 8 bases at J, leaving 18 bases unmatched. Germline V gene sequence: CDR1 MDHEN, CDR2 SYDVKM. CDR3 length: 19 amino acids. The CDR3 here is CASRGLAGGPGEKPDEQFF. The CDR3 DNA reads TGTGCCAGCCGGGGACTAGCGGGGGGGCCTGGGGAAAAACCGGATGAGCAGTTCTTC.

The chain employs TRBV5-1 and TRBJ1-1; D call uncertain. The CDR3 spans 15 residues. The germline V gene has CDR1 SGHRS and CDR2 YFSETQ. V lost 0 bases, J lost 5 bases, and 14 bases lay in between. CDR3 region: CASSLEDFLRTEAFF. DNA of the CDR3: TGCGCCAGCAGCTTGGAGGACTTTCTACGGACTGAAGCTTTCTTT.

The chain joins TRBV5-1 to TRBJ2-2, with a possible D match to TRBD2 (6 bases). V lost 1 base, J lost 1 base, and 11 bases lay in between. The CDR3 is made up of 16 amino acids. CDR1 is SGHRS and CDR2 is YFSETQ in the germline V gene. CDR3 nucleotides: TGCGCCAGCAGCTTGTTTGCGACTAGGAACACCGGGGAGCTGTTTTTT. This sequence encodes CASSLFATRNTGELFF.

CDR3 sequence (DNA): TGCGCCAGCAGCCACCTCTACAGGGGAGCCGGGGAGCTGTTTTTT. The encoded protein is CASSHLYRGAGELFF. The chain carries TRBV4-1 and TRBJ2-2, with 7 bases fitting TRBD1. The CDR3 has 15 residues. Germline CDR1 reads MGHRA; CDR2 reads YSYEKL. The V and J ends lost 3 bases and 6 bases, in that order; junction bases with no gene match: 7.

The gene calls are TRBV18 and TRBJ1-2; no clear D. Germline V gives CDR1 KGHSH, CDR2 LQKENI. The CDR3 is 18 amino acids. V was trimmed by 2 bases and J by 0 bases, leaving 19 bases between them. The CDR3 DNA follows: TGTGCCAGCTCACCAACTAGACTCTCTTTTGCAGCTAACTATGGCTACACCTTC. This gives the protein CASSPTRLSFAANYGYTF.

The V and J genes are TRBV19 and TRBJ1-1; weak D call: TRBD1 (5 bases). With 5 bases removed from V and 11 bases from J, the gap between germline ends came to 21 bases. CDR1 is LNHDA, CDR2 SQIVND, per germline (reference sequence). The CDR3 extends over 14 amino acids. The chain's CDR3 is CASSPGGAAPWAFF. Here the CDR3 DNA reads TGTGCCAGTAGTCCGGGAGGGGCGGCTCCGTGGGCTTTCTTT.

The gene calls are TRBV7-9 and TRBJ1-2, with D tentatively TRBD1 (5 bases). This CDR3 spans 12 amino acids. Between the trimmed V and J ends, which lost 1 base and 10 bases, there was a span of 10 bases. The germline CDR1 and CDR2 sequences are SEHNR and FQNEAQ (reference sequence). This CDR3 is CASSLGQSYYTF. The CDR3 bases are TGTGCCAGCAGCTTAGGACAGTCCTACTACACCTTC.

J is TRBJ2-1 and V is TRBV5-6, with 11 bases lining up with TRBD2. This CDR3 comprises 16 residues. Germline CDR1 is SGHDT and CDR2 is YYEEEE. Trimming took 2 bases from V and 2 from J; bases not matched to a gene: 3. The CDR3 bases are TGTGCCAGCAGCTTTGGTAGCGGGGGGGCCTACAATGAGCAGTTCTTC. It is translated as CASSFGSGGAYNEQFF.

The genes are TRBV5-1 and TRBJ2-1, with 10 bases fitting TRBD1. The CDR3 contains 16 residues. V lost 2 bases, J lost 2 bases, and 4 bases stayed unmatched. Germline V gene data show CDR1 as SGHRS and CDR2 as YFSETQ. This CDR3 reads CASSFFGQGAYNEQFF. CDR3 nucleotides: TGCGCCAGCAGCTTCTTCGGACAGGGGGCCTACAATGAGCAGTTCTTC.

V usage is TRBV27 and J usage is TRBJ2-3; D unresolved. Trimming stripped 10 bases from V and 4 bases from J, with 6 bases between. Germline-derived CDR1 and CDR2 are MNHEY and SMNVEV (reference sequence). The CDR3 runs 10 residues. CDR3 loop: CATLADTQYF. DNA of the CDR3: TGTGCCACCCTAGCAGATACGCAGTATTTT.

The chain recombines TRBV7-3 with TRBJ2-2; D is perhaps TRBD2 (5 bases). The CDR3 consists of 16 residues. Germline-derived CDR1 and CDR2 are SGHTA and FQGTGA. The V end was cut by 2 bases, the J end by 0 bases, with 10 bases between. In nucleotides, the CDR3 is TGTGCCAGCAGCTTACGCGGGCCCGCGAACACCGGGGAGCTGTTTTTT. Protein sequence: CASSLRGPANTGELFF.

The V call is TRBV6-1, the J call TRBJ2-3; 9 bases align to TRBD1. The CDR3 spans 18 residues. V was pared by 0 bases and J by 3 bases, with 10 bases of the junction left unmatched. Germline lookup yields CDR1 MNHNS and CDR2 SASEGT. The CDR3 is CASSEAPPDRGGTDTQYF. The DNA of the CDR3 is TGTGCCAGCAGTGAAGCACCACCCGACAGGGGGGGAACAGATACGCAGTATTTT.

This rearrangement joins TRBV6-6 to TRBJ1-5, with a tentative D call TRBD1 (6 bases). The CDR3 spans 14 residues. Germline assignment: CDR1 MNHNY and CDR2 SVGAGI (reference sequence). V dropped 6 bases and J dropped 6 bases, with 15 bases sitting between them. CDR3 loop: CASSLDRLGQPQHF. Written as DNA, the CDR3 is TGTGCCAGCAGCCTCGACAGGCTTGGTCAGCCCCAGCATTTT.

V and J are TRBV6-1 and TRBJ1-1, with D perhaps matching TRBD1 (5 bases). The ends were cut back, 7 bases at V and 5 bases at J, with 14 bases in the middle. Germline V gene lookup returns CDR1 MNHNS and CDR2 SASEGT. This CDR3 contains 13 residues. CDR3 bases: TGTGCCAGCACCAGGGCCTCTGTTACTGAAGCTTTCTTT. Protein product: CASTRASVTEAFF.

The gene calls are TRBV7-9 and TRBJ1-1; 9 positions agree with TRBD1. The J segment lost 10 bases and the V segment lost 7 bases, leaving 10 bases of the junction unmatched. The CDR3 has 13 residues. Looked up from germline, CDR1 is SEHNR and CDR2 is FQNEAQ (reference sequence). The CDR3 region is CASTNSGQGRAFF. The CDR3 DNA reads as TGTGCCAGCACCAACTCGGGACAGGGAAGAGCTTTCTTT.

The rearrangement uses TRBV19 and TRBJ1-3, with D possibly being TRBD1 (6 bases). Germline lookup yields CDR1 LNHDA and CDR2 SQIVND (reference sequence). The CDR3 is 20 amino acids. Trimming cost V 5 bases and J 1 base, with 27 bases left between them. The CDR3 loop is CASSAQGSVGLTRSGNTIYF. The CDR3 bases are TGTGCCAGTAGTGCGCAGGGGTCGGTGGGTCTTACACGATCTGGAAACACCATATATTTT.

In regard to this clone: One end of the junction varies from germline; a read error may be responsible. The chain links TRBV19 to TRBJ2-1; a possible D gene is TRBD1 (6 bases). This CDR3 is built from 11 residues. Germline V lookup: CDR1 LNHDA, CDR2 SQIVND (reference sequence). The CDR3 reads CASSIGTTYLF. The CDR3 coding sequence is TGTGCCAGTAGTATCGGGACAACCTATCTCTTC.

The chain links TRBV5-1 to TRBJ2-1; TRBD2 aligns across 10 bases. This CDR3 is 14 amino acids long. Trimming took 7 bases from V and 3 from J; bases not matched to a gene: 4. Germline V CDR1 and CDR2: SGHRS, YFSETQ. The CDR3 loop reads CASGPSGSYNEQFF. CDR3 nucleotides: TGCGCCAGCGGTCCTAGCGGGAGCTACAATGAGCAGTTCTTC.

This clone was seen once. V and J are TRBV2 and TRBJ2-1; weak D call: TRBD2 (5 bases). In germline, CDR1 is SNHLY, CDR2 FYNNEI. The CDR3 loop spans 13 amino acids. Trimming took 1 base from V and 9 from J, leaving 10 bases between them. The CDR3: CASSEDRAVEQFF. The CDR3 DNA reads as TGTGCCAGCAGTGAAGATCGAGCGGTTGAGCAGTTCTTC. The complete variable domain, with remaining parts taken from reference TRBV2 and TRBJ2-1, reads EPEVTQTPSHQVTQMGQEVILRCVPISNHLYFYWYRQILGQKVEFLVSFYNNEISEKSEIFDDQFSVERPDGSNFTLKIRSTKLEDSAMYFCASSEDRAVEQFFGPGTRLTVL.

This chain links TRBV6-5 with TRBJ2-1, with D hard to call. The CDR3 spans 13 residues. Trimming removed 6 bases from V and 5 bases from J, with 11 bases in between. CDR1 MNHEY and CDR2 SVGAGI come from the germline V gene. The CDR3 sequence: CASRRDWDNEQFF. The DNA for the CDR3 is TGTGCCAGCAGGAGAGACTGGGACAATGAGCAGTTCTTC.

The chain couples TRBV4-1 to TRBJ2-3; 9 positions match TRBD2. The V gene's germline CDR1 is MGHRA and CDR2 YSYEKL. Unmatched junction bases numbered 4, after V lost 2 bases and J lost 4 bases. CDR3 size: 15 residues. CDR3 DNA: TGCGCCAGCAGCCAACGACTAGCGGTGGCAGATACGCAGTATTTT. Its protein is CASSQRLAVADTQYF.